This T cell receptor beta chain is from a study of T cells in Graves' hyperthyroidism and ophthalmopathy. Broader study findings: In the analysis, a 13 V-J model separated ophthalmopathy from stable hyperthyroidism. Most expanded thyroid clonotypes above 0.001 also appeared in blood.

Duration under 3 months, a NOSPECS grade of at least 4, and a Clinical Activity Score of at least 3 characterized the ophthalmopathy patients. Thyroid ultrasound and orbital computed tomography, with clinical symptoms and serum thyroxine and TRAb, informed diagnoses. Trimming pared 6 bases from V and 0 bases from J, leaving 18 bases between. The germline gives CDR1 DFQATT, CDR2 SNEGSKA (reference sequence). CDR3 length equals 15 residues. The source material, RNA transcripts, was used to amplify TCR beta CDR3 regions. The TCR CDR3 first-round RT-PCR relied on the HTBI primer set. TCRdb re-analysed the multiplex PCR reads in MiXCR, keeping a single row per CDR3 protein. This table has about 52,000 distinct CDR3 sequences, approximately 52% appearing once. Regarding this clonotype: Its antigen is as yet unknown.

The specimen was blood. The sequence was collected from a woman aged 45 to 65 with Graves' ophthalmopathy. This rearrangement joins TRBV20-1 to TRBJ2-7; possible D gene TRBD1, 6 bases. The CDR3 coding sequence is TGCAGTGCGGACCCCTTGTTCAGGGGCTCCTACGAGCAGTACTTC. It translates to CSADPLFRGSYEQYF.